This T cell receptor (beta chain) derives from a study of T cell changes during pregnancy in multiple sclerosis. TCRdb's table, derived via immunoSEQ multiplex PCR, lists solely in-frame clones and lacks some. The data hold about 44,000 clones, with roughly nine tenths observed a single time. The CDR3 covers 17 residues. The ends lost 3 bases at V and 7 bases at J; junction bases unmatched: 14. Germline V lookup: CDR1 SGHAT, CDR2 FQNNGV. This receptor was obtained from a female donor with multiple sclerosis, enrolled in a pregnancy study. The V and J genes are TRBV11-2 and TRBJ2-2; 7 nucleotides agree with TRBD2. This sample comprised CD4+ T cells from peripheral blood mononuclear cells, obtained after pregnancy. The CDR3 DNA sequence: TGTGCCAGCAGCTTGAGACCCCTATTGGCGGGAGTCGGGGAGCTGTTTTTT. It is translated as CASSLRPLLAGVGELFF.